This entry lists 23 T cell receptor beta chains sequenced from one sample in a study of monozygotic twins with inflammatory bowel disease. TCRdb reprocessed the 5' RACE reads and keeps a single row for each CDR3 protein, giving no DNA. This sample lists about 160,000 distinct CDR3 sequences; its ten largest clones have more than 2.5%. The sequenced material came from blood. The receptors shown here come from a human donor with ulcerative colitis or Crohn's disease, or a healthy co-twin of an affected twin (not recorded which).

The CDR3 loop is CASAGAGDYNEQFF. This chain links TRBV12-5 with TRBJ2-1; TCRdb gives TRBD1 as the D gene, but with no DNA this cannot be confirmed. Germline V gene lookup returns CDR1 LGHNT and CDR2 FRNRAP. There are 14 residues in the CDR3.

The J gene is TRBJ2-2, the V gene TRBV5-6. This CDR3 is 14 amino acids long. Germline-derived CDR1 and CDR2 are SGHDT and YYEEEE. The chain's CDR3 is CASSWGGVTGELFF.

J is TRBJ2-7 and V is TRBV5-1. Germline CDR1 and CDR2: SGHRS and YFSETQ. The CDR3 has 15 amino acids. The CDR3: CASSLGHDNLYEQYF.

The V call is TRBV20-1, the J call TRBJ2-2; the TCRdb call, TRBD1, lacks DNA for checking. Germline V gene sequence: CDR1 DFQATT, CDR2 SNEGSKA (reference sequence). This CDR3 has 13 amino acids. CDR3 region: CSASGTNTGELFF.

The chain uses TRBV3-1 and TRBJ2-2; TCRdb names TRBD1, which stays unverified in the absence of DNA. The CDR3 runs to 18 residues. The V gene's germline CDR1 is LGHDT and CDR2 YNNKEL (reference sequence). CDR3 amino acids: CASSHLSGQGTNTGELFF.

The chain carries TRBV28 and TRBJ2-5; there is no DNA to check the TCRdb D call of TRBD2. This CDR3 is built from 18 residues. CDR1 and CDR2 from the germline V gene are MDHEN and SYDVKM. CDR3 region: CASSRIRLAGGSTETQYF.

The rearrangement links TRBV15 to TRBJ2-5; absent DNA, TCRdb's TRBD2 call cannot be checked. Germline V gene sequence: CDR1 LNHNV, CDR2 YYDKDF (reference sequence). The CDR3 sequence is 15 residues long. The CDR3 protein is CATSRDGGPLETQYF.

CDR3 sequence reads: CASSQADGPTGGETQYF. The chain joins TRBV3-1 to TRBJ2-5; with no DNA, the TCRdb D assignment of TRBD2 cannot be verified. The length of the CDR3 is 17 residues. Germline lookup yields CDR1 LGHDT and CDR2 YNNKEL (reference sequence).

The chain has TRBV29-1 and TRBJ2-3; the TRBD1 assignment by TCRdb is unverifiable without DNA. Germline values: CDR1 SQVTM, CDR2 ANQGSEA. The CDR3 runs 11 residues. CDR3 region: CSGRVTDTQYF.

The genes are TRBV5-1 and TRBJ1-2. Germline-derived CDR1 and CDR2 are SGHRS and YFSETQ. CDR3 length: 13 amino acids. The CDR3 is CASSEDGNYGYTF.

This chain uses TRBV6-2 or TRBV6-3 with TRBJ2-7; there is no DNA to check the TCRdb D call of TRBD1. In germline, CDR1 is MNHEY, CDR2 SVGEGT. This CDR3 has 14 amino acids. The CDR3 loop is CASTPGRSPYEQYF.

CDR3: CSVGTSGGYEQYF. This chain links TRBV29-1 with TRBJ2-7; TCRdb returns TRBD2, unconfirmable since there is no DNA. This CDR3 is built from 13 residues. Germline V gene lookup returns CDR1 SQVTM and CDR2 ANQGSEA.

J is TRBJ1-2 and V is TRBV15. The germline V gene has CDR1 LNHNV and CDR2 YYDKDF (reference sequence). The CDR3 sequence is 14 residues long. The CDR3 spells CATIVSAQKNGYTF.

This chain uses TRBV20-1 with TRBJ2-3; the D gene TCRdb calls, TRBD2, cannot be checked with no DNA. CDR3 size: 14 residues. Per germline, CDR1 DFQATT and CDR2 SNEGSKA (reference sequence). The CDR3 protein is CSAPAGVGTDTQYF.

The gene calls are TRBV2 and TRBJ2-1; absent DNA, TCRdb's TRBD1 call cannot be checked. CDR3 length: 14 residues. CDR1 is SNHLY and CDR2 is FYNNEI in the germline V gene. The CDR3 is CASNMQGSYNEQFF.

This chain links TRBV10-1 with TRBJ1-1. Looked up from germline, CDR1 is WNHNN and CDR2 is SYGVQD (reference sequence). The CDR3 length is 14 residues. This CDR3 reads CASSESGFHTEAFF.

The rearrangement uses TRBV5-1 and TRBJ2-6; TCRdb calls TRBD1, which cannot be checked without DNA. In germline, CDR1 is SGHRS, CDR2 YFSETQ. This CDR3 is 17 amino acids long. This chain's CDR3 is CASSPWTGDSGANVLTF.

The rearrangement links TRBV6-6 to TRBJ1-2. The CDR3 covers 12 residues. Germline V gene data show CDR1 as MNHNY and CDR2 as SVGAGI (reference sequence). This chain's CDR3 is CASRPDIYGYTF.

The gene calls are TRBV10-3 and TRBJ2-3; the TCRdb call, TRBD2, lacks DNA for checking. CDR3 size: 15 residues. CDR1 and CDR2 (germline): ENHRY, SYGVKD. This CDR3 reads CAISKTRTDTDTQYF.

The V call is TRBV14, the J call TRBJ2-1; there is no DNA to check the TCRdb D call of TRBD1. The germline CDR1 and CDR2 sequences are SGHDN and FVKESK. The CDR3 sequence is 14 residues long. CDR3 amino acids: CASSPRGGHTEQFF.

The gene calls are TRBV11-2 and TRBJ1-6. Per germline, CDR1 SGHAT and CDR2 FQNNGV. The CDR3 length is 14 residues. CDR3 residues: CASSSDLDASPLHF.

V usage is TRBV19 and J usage is TRBJ2-2; absent DNA, TCRdb's TRBD2 call cannot be checked. Per the germline V gene, CDR1 is LNHDA and CDR2 is SQIVND (reference sequence). The CDR3 has 16 amino acids. The chain's CDR3 is CATSGTSGNGAGELFF.

CDR3 protein: CASSYPPRGSYNEQFF. The chain has TRBV6-5 and TRBJ2-1; the TCRdb call, TRBD1, lacks DNA for checking. This CDR3 has 16 amino acids. Per germline, CDR1 MNHEY and CDR2 SVGAGI.